These T cell receptor beta chains were read from a single sample in a study of blood T cell repertoires in COVID-19. The assay was immunoSEQ multiplex PCR, and TCRdb's table has in-frame clones only and misses some. The sample contains 400,000 to 450,000 clones, about nine tenths of which appear only once. The sample taken for sequencing was peripheral blood. The receptor source for this set is a woman in her thirties or forties with COVID-19, enrolled during active disease. Both conserved end residues are part of each CDR3. The order of the fields is J gene, V gene, clone size, D gene, CDR3 DNA, CDR3 protein. The D gene is left open where the match is weak. Clone size appears in some rows only: once, few, many, or a class for an expanded clone.

TRBJ1-1 TRBV30 - TRBD1 TGTGCCTGGAGTGTTCGGGACAGGCCGGGGACTGAAGCTTTCTTT CAWSVRDRPGTEAFF
TRBJ1-6 TRBV6-4 - - TGTGCCAGTAGGGGGGGGAATTCACCCCTCCACTTT CASRGGNSPLHF
TRBJ1-2 TRBV7-9 - - TGTGCCAGCAGCTCTTTCGTACAGGTCAACTATGGCTACACCTTC CASSSFVQVNYGYTF
TRBJ1-3 TRBV18 once - TGTGCCAGCTCACCACTCCAGGCCTCTGGAAACACCATATATTTT CASSPLQASGNTIYF
TRBJ1-1 TRBV18 - - TGTGCCAGCTCACAAGGACAGACTCGAACCTTTGAAGCTTTCTTT CASSQGQTRTFEAFF
TRBJ2-1 TRBV7-3 - TRBD1 TGTGCCAGCAGCTCCCTGGGGACAGGAAGCTCCTACAATGAGCAGTTCTTC CASSSLGTGSSYNEQFF
TRBJ2-5 TRBV7-2 - TRBD1 TGTGCCAGCAGCTTCCGCCTGACAGGGGGAGAGACCCAGTACTTC CASSFRLTGGETQYF
TRBJ2-7 TRBV15 - - TGTGCCACCAGCTTGAGAGGATTCTACGAGCAGTACTTC CATSLRGFYEQYF
TRBJ1-2 TRBV30 - TRBD1 TGTGCCTGGAGCCGACAGGGGAAGGATGGCTACACCTTC CAWSRQGKDGYTF
TRBJ1-2 TRBV6-5 few TRBD1 TGTGCCAGTCGCCACCCGACAGGGGCGACTGGCTACACCTTC CASRHPTGATGYTF